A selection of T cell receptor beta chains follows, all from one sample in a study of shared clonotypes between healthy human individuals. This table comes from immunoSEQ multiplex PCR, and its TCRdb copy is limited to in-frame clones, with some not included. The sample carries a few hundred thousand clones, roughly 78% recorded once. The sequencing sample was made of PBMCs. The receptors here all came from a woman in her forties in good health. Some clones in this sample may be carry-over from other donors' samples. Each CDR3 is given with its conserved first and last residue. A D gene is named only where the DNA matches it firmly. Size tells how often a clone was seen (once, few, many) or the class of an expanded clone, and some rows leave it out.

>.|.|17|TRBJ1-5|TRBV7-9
CASSNVVGVGSNQPQHF
TGTGCCAGCAGCAACGTCGTAGGAGTCGGAAGCAATCAGCCCCAGCATTTT
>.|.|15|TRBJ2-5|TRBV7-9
CASSPGAVIQETQYF
TGTGCCAGCAGCCCAGGGGCGGTGATCCAAGAGACCCAGTACTTC
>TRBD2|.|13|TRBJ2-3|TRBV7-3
CASSSSGGDTQYF
TGTGCCAGCAGCTCTAGCGGCGGAGATACGCAGTATTTT
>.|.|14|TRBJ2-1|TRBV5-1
CASSPGLTYNEQFF
TGCGCCAGCAGCCCTGGACTCACCTACAATGAGCAGTTCTTC
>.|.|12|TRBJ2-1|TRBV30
CAARDFYNEQFF
TGTGCCGCTCGGGACTTCTACAATGAGCAGTTCTTC
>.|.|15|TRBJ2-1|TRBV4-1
CASSQDSGPYNEQFF
TGCGCCAGCAGCCAAGACTCTGGCCCCTACAATGAGCAGTTCTTC
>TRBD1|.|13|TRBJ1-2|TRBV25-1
CASSTQGAGGYTF
TGTGCCAGCAGTACACAGGGGGCGGGTGGCTACACCTTC
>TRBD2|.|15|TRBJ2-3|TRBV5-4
CASHTGTSFTDTQYF
TGTGCCAGCCATACCGGGACTAGCTTCACAGATACGCAGTATTTT
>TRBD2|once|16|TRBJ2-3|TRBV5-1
CASSAWTSGRQDTQYF
TGCGCCAGCAGCGCTTGGACTAGCGGGCGGCAAGATACGCAGTATTTT
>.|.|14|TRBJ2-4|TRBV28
CASRVDSGGNIQYF
TGTGCCAGCAGAGTGGACTCCGGGGGAAACATTCAGTACTTC
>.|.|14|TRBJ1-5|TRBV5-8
CASSFRGDGQPQHF
TGTGCCAGCAGCTTTAGAGGGGACGGTCAGCCCCAGCATTTT
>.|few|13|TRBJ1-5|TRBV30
CAWSRGAGQPQHF
TGTGCCTGGAGCAGGGGCGCGGGGCAGCCCCAGCATTTT
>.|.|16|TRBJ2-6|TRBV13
CASSELDFSGANVLTF
TGTGCCAGCAGTGAATTGGACTTCTCTGGGGCCAACGTCCTGACTTTC
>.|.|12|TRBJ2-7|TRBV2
CAYRDLDYEQYF
TGTGCCTACCGGGACCTAGACTACGAGCAGTACTTC
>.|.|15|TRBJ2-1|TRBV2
CASRGAFRGRGEQFF
.
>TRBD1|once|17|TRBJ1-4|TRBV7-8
CASSLAQQGASNEKLFF
TGTGCCAGCAGCTTAGCGCAACAGGGGGCCTCTAATGAAAAACTGTTTTTT
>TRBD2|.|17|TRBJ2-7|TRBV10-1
CATPADWREGRSHEQYF
TGCGCCACCCCGGCGGACTGGCGGGAGGGCCGGTCCCACGAGCAGTACTTC
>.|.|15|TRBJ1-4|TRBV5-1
CASSLFGTTNEKLFF
TGCGCCAGCAGCTTGTTCGGTACAACTAATGAAAAACTGTTTTTT
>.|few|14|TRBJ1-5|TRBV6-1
CASSEGGARQPQHF
TGTGCCAGCAGTGAAGGGGGGGCCCGCCAGCCCCAGCATTTT
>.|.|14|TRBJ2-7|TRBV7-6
CASSLSGAGTEQYF
TGTGCCAGCAGCTTATCCGGGGCGGGGACGGAGCAGTACTTC
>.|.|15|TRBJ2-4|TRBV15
CATSGRRSYGDIQYF
TGTGCCACCAGCGGACGACGATCGTACGGCGACATTCAGTACTTC
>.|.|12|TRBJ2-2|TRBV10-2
CASSAGDGELFF
TGCGCCAGCAGTGCGGGAGACGGGGAGCTGTTTTTT
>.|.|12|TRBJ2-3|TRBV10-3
CAISTVADTQYF
TGTGCCATCAGTACGGTTGCAGATACGCAGTATTTT
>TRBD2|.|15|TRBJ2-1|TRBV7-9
CASSPRVAGGNEQFF
TGTGCCAGCAGCCCCAGGGTAGCGGGTGGGAATGAGCAGTTCTTC
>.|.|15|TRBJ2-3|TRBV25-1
CASSEATGVADTQYF
TGTGCCAGCAGTGAGGCTACGGGAGTGGCAGATACGCAGTATTTT
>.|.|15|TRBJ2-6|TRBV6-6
CASTGGVAGANVLTF
TGTGCCAGCACCGGAGGGGTAGCTGGGGCCAACGTCCTGACTTTC
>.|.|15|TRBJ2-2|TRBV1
CTSSQVRDFTGELFF
TGCACCAGCAGCCAAGTGCGGGACTTCACCGGGGAGCTGTTTTTT
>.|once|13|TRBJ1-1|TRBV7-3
CASSSTGLTEAFF
TGTGCCAGCAGCTCCACAGGGTTGACTGAAGCTTTCTTT